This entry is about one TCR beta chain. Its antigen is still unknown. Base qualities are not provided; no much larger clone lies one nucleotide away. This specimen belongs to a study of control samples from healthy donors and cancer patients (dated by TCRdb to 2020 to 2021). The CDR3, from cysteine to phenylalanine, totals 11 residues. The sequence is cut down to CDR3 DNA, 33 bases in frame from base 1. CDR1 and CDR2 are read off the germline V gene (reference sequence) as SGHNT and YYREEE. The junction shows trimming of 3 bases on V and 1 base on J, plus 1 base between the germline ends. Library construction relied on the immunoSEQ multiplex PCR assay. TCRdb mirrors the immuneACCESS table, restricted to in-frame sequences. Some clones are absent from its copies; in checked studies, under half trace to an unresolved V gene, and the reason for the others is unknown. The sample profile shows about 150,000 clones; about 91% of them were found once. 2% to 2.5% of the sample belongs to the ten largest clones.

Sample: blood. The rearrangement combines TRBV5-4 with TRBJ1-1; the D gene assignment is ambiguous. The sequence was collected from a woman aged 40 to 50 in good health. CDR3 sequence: CASSSNTEAFF. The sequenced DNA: TGTGCCAGCAGCTCGAACACTGAAGCTTTCTTT.